This passage covers 7 T cell receptor beta chains from one sample sequenced in a study of T cell responses to AZD1222 COVID-19 vaccine. TCRdb's table, derived via immunoSEQ multiplex PCR, lists solely in-frame clones and lacks some. The sample records approximately 130,000 clones, 70% to 90% being singletons. This specimen consisted of peripheral blood, obtained 28 days after the second AZD1222 dose. All receptors come from an adult who received the AZD1222 COVID-19 vaccine.

The chain joins TRBV18 to TRBJ2-7, with 7 bases fitting TRBD2. J gave up 2 bases and V 0 bases, and 1 base lay outside the gene matches. This CDR3 is built from 14 residues. The germline V gene has CDR1 KGHSH and CDR2 LQKENI. This CDR3 is CASSPPGRPYEQYF. The CDR3 DNA follows: TGTGCCAGCTCACCACCCGGGAGGCCCTACGAGCAGTACTTC.

This chain joins TRBV7-9 and TRBJ2-2; D is tentatively TRBD1 or TRBD2 (5 bases each). The CDR3 has 17 residues. From germline, CDR1 is SEHNR and CDR2 FQNEAQ (reference sequence). V lost 1 base and J lost 4, with 16 bases in between. CDR3 sequence reads: CASSLDVGAGATGELFF. The CDR3 DNA sequence: TGTGCCAGCAGCTTAGACGTCGGGGCTGGGGCCACCGGGGAGCTGTTTTTT.

The genes are TRBV14 and TRBJ2-5; D tentatively reads TRBD1 or TRBD2 (5 bases each). Germline V gene data show CDR1 as SGHDN and CDR2 as FVKESK. The CDR3 is 15 amino acids. Trimming stripped 2 bases from V and 4 bases from J, with 14 bases between. Here the CDR3 reads CASSQNGGGGETQYF. In DNA form, the CDR3 reads TGTGCCAGCAGCCAAAACGGAGGTGGGGGAGAGACCCAGTACTTC.

This chain links TRBV7-2 with TRBJ1-2, with TRBD1 identical over 12 bases. V lost 6 bases and J lost 7; bases outside the gene matches: 6. This CDR3 has 14 amino acids. Germline V gene data show CDR1 as SGHTA and CDR2 as FQGNSA. The CDR3 here is CASRLGQGAGGYTF. The DNA of the CDR3 is TGTGCCAGCAGACTGGGACAGGGGGCCGGTGGCTACACCTTC. Filled out from reference TRBV7-2 and TRBJ1-2, the complete variable domain reads GAGVSQSPSNKVTEKGKDVELRCDPISGHTALYWYRQSLGQGLEFLIYFQGNSAPDKSGLPSDRFSAERTGGSVSTLTIQRTQQEDSAVYLCASRLGQGAGGYTFGSGTRLTVV.

The chain carries TRBV2 and TRBJ2-7, with TRBD1 matching 9 bases. This CDR3 is 13 amino acids long. Germline V CDR1 and CDR2: SNHLY, FYNNEI. After removal of 5 bases from V and 6 bases from J, the junction contained 5 bases not matched to a gene. CDR3 sequence reads: CASSSGTGLEQYF. The DNA of the CDR3 is TGTGCCAGCAGTAGTGGGACAGGGCTCGAGCAGTACTTC.

CDR3: CASSPGSNSNQPQHF. Written as DNA, the CDR3 is TGTGCCAGCTCACCGGGCAGTAATAGCAATCAGCCCCAGCATTTT. V is TRBV18 and J is TRBJ1-5, with no clear D. With 3 bases removed from V and 0 bases from J, the gap between germline ends came to 9 bases. Per the germline V gene, CDR1 is KGHSH and CDR2 is LQKENI. This CDR3 has 15 residues.

The chain joins TRBV5-1 to TRBJ2-7, with D perhaps given as TRBD1 or TRBD2 (5 bases each). CDR1 is SGHRS and CDR2 is YFSETQ in the germline V gene. V was pared by 3 bases and J by 2 bases, with 12 bases between. The CDR3 loop spans 14 amino acids. In DNA form, the CDR3 reads TGCGCCAGCAGCTCCGGTGGGGGAACCTACGAGCAGTACTTC. Residues: CASSSGGGTYEQYF.